This T cell receptor beta chain was captured by sequencing in a study of blood T cell repertoires in COVID-19. Original methodology: Nucleated cell counts were estimated from reference gene primer amplification. TCRdb's table, derived via immunoSEQ multiplex PCR, lists solely in-frame clones and lacks some. V and J calls and clone size follow that table, whereas D and trimming were derived from the DNA. The sample gives hundreds of thousands of clones, approximately 86% of which show up once; around 4.5% is in the top ten. The sequenced material came from PBMCs or T cells enriched from blood (not recorded which). The origin of this receptor is a young woman who had been exposed to COVID-19.

CDR3 residues: CAISELESSLLPSSYNSPLHF. Written as DNA, the CDR3 is TGTGCCATCAGTGAGTTGGAGAGCTCCTTACTGCCGAGCTCCTATAATTCACCCCTCCACTTT. The rearrangement uses TRBV10-3 and TRBJ1-6; unclear D gene. CDR3 size: 21 residues. Germline V CDR1 and CDR2: ENHRY, SYGVKD. V lost 1 base and J 0 bases, leaving 22 bases between the germline ends.